A single sample is the source of the 9 T cell receptor beta chains below, sequenced in a study of beta chain features in type 1 diabetes. Sequenced material consisted of expressed TCRB transcripts (all of the isolated RNA was reverse transcribed). Repertoires were generated with immunoSEQ multiplex PCR, while TCRdb's copy carries only in-frame clones and drops some. This table has hundreds of thousands of clones, roughly 12% appearing once. The sequenced sample consisted of naive CD4+ T cells from blood. The receptors stem from a man aged 18 to 30 in good health.

This clone was found a few times. The gene calls are TRBV7-2 and TRBJ2-3, with 13 bases identical to TRBD2. J was trimmed by 10 bases and V by 5 bases; bases with no gene match: 12. Per germline, CDR1 SGHTA and CDR2 FQGNSA. The length of the CDR3 is 16 residues. CDR3 sequence: CASSLGLAGSGRSQYF. The CDR3, as DNA: TGTGCCAGCAGCCTGGGACTAGCGGGATCCGGTAGATCGCAGTATTTT.

This clone was counted a few times. DNA for the CDR3: TGTGCCAGCAGTTACTCGAACAGGGAACCAGATACGCAGTATTTT. It translates to CASSYSNREPDTQYF. The rearrangement uses TRBV6-5 and TRBJ2-3; a weak D match, TRBD1 (6 bases). Trimming removed 0 bases at V and 4 bases at J, with 11 bases between. The CDR3 totals 15 residues. Germline assignment: CDR1 MNHEY and CDR2 SVGAGI.

This chain connects TRBV5-1 to TRBJ1-3, with TRBD1 identical over 7 bases. Germline CDR1 and CDR2: SGHRS and YFSETQ. V was pared by 7 bases and J by 4 bases, with 8 bases of the junction left unmatched. This CDR3 spans 14 amino acids. CDR3 residues: CASAPQGSGNTIYF. CDR3 nucleotides: TGCGCCAGCGCTCCACAGGGGAGCGGAAACACCATATATTTT.

The table lists this clone with a few counts. The chain links TRBV11-2 to TRBJ2-1; 10 positions agree with TRBD2. Germline values: CDR1 SGHAT, CDR2 FQNNGV. This CDR3 spans 16 amino acids. Unmatched junction bases numbered 6, after V lost 5 bases and J lost 2 bases. The CDR3 DNA follows: TGTGCCAGCAGCCCTACTAGCGGGGTAACCTACAATGAGCAGTTCTTC. Translated, it gives CASSPTSGVTYNEQFF.

This clone was detected a few times. The gene calls are TRBV9 and TRBJ1-1, with unresolved D. The CDR3 loop spans 14 amino acids. V was trimmed by 3 bases and J by 0 bases, leaving 9 bases between them. The germline CDR1 and CDR2 sequences are SGDLS and YYNGEE. In DNA, the CDR3 is TGTGCCAGCAGCGAGACTCCGATGAACACTGAAGCTTTCTTT. Translation: CASSETPMNTEAFF.

This clone turned up a few times. The rearrangement links TRBV19 to TRBJ2-7; the D is unclear. Deletions cut 2 bases from V and 2 bases from J, with 7 bases between. Germline V gives CDR1 LNHDA, CDR2 SQIVND (reference sequence). The length of the CDR3 is 13 residues. CDR3 bases: TGTGCCAGTAGTATACGGGTTACCTACGAGCAGTACTTC. Translating it yields CASSIRVTYEQYF.

This clone turned up a few times. This sequence joins TRBV6-6 and TRBJ2-5; D possibly corresponds to TRBD2 (5 bases). The CDR3 has 14 amino acids. The V and J ends lost 2 bases and 11 bases respectively, with 18 bases between them. Germline V CDR1 and CDR2: MNHNY, SVGAGI (reference sequence). The CDR3 sequence: CASSYAPGSSEQYF. In DNA form, the CDR3 reads TGTGCCAGCAGTTACGCCCCGGGGTCGAGTGAGCAGTACTTC.

This clone was detected only a few times. The V gene is TRBV30, the J gene TRBJ1-1; TRBD1 might be the D (5 bases). Trimming pared 0 bases from V and 9 bases from J, leaving 8 bases between. Germline lookup yields CDR1 GTSNPN and CDR2 SVGIG (reference sequence). The CDR3 is 11 residues long. CDR3 protein: CAWSVTEKAFF. CDR3 DNA: TGTGCCTGGAGTGTGACAGAAAAAGCTTTCTTT.

The chain links TRBV30 to TRBJ1-6; 9 nucleotides line up with TRBD1. The V segment lost 3 bases and the J segment 11 bases; nucleotides outside the gene matches: 2. In germline, CDR1 is GTSNPN, CDR2 SVGIG (reference sequence). This CDR3 region has 12 residues. Written as DNA, the CDR3 is TGTGCCTGGAGGGGACAGGGAGCACCCCTCCACTTT. Encoded protein: CAWRGQGAPLHF.